This TCR beta chain was identified during a study of T cells in Graves' hyperthyroidism and ophthalmopathy. CDR3 length equals 15 residues. Germline V gene data show CDR1 as DFQATT and CDR2 as SNEGSKA (reference sequence). Trimming took 0 bases from V and 2 from J, leaving 13 bases between them. TCR beta CDR3 region amplification was performed from RNA transcripts. First-round RT-PCR targeting the TCR CDR3 was performed with the HTBI primer set. From the multiplex PCR reads, TCRdb called clonotypes with MiXCR, one entry per CDR3 protein. The table lists 620,000 or so distinct CDR3 sequences, roughly 15% of them singletons. The table lists this clonotype with many counts.

This chain joins TRBV20-1 and TRBJ1-1; no definite D call. The sample comprised blood. The receptor was derived from a woman between 50 and 59 years old with Graves' ophthalmopathy. The DNA of the CDR3 is TGCAGTGCTAGAGATCCCCGAGGTTTTAACACTGAAGCTTTCTTT. This codes for CSARDPRGFNTEAFF.